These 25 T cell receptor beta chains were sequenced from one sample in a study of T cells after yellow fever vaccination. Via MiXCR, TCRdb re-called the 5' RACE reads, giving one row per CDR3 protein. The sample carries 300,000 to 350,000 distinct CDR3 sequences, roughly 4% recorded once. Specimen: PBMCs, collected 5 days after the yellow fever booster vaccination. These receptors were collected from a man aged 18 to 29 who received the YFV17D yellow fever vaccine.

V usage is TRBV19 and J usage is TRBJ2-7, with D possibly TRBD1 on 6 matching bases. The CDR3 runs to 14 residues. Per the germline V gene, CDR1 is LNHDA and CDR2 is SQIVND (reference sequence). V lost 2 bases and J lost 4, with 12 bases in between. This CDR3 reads CASSISGASYEQYV. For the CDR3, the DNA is TGTGCCAGTAGTATATCAGGGGCTTCGTACGAGCAGTACGTC.

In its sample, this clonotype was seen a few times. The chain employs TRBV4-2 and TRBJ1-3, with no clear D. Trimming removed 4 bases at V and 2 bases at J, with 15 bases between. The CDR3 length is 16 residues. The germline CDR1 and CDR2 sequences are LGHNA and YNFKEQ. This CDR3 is CASSPYEGTTGNTIYF. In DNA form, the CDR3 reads TGTGCCAGCAGCCCCTACGAGGGAACTACTGGAAACACCATATATTTT.

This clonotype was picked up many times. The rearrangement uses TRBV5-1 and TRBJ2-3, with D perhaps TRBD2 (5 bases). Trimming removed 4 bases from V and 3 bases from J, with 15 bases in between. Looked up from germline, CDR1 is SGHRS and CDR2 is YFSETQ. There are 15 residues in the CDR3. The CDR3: CASSSMRERTDTQYF. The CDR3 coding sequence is TGCGCCAGCAGCAGCATGAGGGAGCGGACAGATACGCAGTATTTT. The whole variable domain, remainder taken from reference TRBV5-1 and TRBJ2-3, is KAGVTQTPRYLIKTRGQQVTLSCSPISGHRSVSWYQQTPGQGLQFLFEYFSETQRNKGNFPGRFSGRQFSNSRSEMNVSTLELGDSALYLCASSSMRERTDTQYFGPGTRLTVL.

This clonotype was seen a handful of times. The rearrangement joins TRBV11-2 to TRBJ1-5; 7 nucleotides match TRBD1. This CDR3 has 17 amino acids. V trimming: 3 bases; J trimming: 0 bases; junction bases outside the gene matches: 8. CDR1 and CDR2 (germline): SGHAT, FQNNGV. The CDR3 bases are TGTGCCAGCAGCTTCACAGGGGTTGGGGATAGCAATCAGCCCCAGCATTTT. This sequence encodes CASSFTGVGDSNQPQHF.

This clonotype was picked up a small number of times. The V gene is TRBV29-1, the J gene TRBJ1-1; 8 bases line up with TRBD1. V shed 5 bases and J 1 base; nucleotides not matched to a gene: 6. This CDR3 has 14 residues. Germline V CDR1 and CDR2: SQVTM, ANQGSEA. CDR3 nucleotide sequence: TGCAGCGTTTACACAGGGGGAGCGAACACTGAAGCTTTCTTT. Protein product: CSVYTGGANTEAFF. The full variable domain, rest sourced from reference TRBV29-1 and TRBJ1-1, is SAVISQKPSRDICQRGTSLTIQCQVDSQVTMMFWYRQQPGQSLTLIATANQGSEATYESGFVIDKFPISRPNLTFSTLTVSNMSPEDSSIYLCSVYTGGANTEAFFGQGTRLTVV.

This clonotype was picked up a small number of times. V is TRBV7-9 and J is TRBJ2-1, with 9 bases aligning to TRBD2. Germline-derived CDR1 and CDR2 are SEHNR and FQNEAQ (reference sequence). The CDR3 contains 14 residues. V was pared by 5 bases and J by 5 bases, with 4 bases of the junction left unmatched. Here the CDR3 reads CASSQRGVHNEQFF. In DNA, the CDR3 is TGTGCCAGCAGCCAGCGGGGGGTCCACAATGAGCAGTTCTTC.

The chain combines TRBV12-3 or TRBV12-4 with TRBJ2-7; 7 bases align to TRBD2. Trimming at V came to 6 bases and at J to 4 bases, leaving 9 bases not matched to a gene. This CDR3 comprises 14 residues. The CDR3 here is CASRAGRDVYEQYF. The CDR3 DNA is TGTGCCAGCAGAGCGGGACGGGATGTTTACGAGCAGTACTTC.

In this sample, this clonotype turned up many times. CDR3: CSARDGEVGGTGELFF. Written as DNA, the CDR3 is TGCAGTGCTAGAGATGGGGAAGTAGGGGGGACCGGGGAGCTGTTTTTT. The chain links TRBV20-1 to TRBJ2-2; D may be TRBD1 or TRBD2 (6 bases each). Germline loops: CDR1 DFQATT, CDR2 SNEGSKA (reference sequence). Trimming took 0 bases from V and 5 from J, leaving 16 bases between them. The CDR3 spans 16 residues.

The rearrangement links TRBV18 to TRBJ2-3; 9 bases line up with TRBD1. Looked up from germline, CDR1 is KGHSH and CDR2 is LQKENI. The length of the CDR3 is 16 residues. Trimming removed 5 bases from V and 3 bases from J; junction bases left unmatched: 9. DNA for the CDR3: TGTGCCAGCTCATCCGGGGGACAGGGTGCAACAGATACGCAGTATTTT. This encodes CASSSGGQGATDTQYF.

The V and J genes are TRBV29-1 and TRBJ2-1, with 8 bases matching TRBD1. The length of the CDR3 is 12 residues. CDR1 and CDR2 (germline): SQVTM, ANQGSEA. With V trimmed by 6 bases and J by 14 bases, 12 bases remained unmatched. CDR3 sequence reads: CSVRTGNGWEFF. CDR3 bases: TGCAGCGTCCGGACAGGGAACGGTTGGGAGTTCTTC.

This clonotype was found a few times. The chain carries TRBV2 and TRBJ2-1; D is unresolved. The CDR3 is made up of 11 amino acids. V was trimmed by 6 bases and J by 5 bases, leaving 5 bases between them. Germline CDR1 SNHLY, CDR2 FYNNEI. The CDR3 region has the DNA TGTGCCAGCAGGATGAACAATGAGCAGTTCTTC. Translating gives CASRMNNEQFF.

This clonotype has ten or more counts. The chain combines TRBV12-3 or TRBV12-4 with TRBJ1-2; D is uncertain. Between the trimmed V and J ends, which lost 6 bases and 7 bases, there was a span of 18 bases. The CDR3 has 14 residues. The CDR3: CASSFGPSAGGYTF. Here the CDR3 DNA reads TGTGCCAGCAGCTTTGGTCCCTCGGCGGGTGGCTACACCTTC.

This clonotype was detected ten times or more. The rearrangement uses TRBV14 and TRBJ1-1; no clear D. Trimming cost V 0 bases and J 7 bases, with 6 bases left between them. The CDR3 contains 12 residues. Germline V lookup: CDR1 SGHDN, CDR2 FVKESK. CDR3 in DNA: TGTGCCAGCAGCCAAGAAGGCAGTGAAGCTTTCTTT. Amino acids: CASSQEGSEAFF.

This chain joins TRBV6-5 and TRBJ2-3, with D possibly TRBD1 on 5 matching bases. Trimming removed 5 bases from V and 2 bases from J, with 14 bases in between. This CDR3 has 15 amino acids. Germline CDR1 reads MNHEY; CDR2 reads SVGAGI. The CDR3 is CASSTTDSYTDTQYF. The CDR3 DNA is TGTGCCAGCAGTACCACCGACAGTTACACAGATACGCAGTATTTT.

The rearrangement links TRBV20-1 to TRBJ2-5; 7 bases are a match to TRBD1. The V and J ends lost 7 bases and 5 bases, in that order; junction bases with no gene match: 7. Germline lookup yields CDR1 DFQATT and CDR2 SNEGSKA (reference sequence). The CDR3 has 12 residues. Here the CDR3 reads CSVPAGGETQYF. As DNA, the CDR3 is TGCAGTGTACCTGCAGGGGGTGAGACCCAGTACTTC.

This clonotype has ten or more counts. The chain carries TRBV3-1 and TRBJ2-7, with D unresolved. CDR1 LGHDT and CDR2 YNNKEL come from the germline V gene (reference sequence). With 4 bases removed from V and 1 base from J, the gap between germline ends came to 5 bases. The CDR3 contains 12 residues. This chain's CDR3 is CASSRVSYEQYF. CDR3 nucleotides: TGTGCCAGCAGCCGGGTGTCCTACGAGCAGTACTTC.

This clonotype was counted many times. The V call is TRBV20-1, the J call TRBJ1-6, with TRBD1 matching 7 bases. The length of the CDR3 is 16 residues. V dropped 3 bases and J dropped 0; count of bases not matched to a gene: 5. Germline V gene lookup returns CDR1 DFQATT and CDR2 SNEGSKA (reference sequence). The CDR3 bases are TGCAGTGCTAGGGGGACAGTGAGCTCCTATAATTCACCCCTCCACTTT. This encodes CSARGTVSSYNSPLHF.

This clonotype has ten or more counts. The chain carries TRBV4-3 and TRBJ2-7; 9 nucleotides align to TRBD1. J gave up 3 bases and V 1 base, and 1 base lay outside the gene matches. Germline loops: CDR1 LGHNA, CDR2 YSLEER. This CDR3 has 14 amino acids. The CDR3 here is CASSQADRGYEQYF. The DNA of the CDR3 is TGCGCCAGCAGCCAAGCGGACAGGGGCTACGAGCAGTACTTC.

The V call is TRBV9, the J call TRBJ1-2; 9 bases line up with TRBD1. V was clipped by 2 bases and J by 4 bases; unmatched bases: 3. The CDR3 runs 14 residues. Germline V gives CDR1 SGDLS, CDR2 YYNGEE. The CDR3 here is CASSVRQGGYGYTF. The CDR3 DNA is TGTGCCAGCAGCGTCCGACAGGGGGGCTATGGCTACACCTTC.

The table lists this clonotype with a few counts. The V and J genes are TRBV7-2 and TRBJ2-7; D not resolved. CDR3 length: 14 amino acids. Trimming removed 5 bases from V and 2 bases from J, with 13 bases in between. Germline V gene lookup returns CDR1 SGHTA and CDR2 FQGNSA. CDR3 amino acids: CASSPPGSPYEQYF. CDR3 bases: TGTGCCAGCAGCCCGCCAGGCAGTCCCTACGAGCAGTACTTC.

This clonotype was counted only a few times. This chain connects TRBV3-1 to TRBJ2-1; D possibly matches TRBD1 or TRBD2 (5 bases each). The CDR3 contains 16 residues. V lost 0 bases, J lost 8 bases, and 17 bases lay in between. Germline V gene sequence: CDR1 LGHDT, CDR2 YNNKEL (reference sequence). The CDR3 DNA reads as TGTGCCAGCAGCCAAGACAAAGGGACCCTTGGGGATGAGCAGTTCTTC. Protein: CASSQDKGTLGDEQFF.

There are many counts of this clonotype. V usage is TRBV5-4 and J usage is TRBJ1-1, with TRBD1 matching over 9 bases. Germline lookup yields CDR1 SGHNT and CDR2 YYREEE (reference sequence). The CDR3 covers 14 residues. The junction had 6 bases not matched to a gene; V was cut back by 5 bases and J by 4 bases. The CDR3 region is CASRSTGGFTEAFF. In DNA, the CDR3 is TGTGCCAGCAGGTCAACAGGGGGCTTCACTGAAGCTTTCTTT.

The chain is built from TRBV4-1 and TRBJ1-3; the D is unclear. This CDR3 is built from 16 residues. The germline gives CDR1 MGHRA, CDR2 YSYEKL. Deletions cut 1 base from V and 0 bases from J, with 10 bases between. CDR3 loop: CASSQGISDSGNTIYF. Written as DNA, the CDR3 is TGCGCCAGCAGCCAAGGTATAAGTGACTCTGGAAACACCATATATTTT.

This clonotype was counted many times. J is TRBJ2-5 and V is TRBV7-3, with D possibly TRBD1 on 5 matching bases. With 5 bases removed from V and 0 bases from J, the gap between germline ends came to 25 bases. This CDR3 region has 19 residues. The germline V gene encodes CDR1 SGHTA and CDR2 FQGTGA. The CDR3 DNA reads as TGTGCCAGCAGCACCTCCTCCTCCGGCCTTAGACAGTACCAAGAGACCCAGTACTTC. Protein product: CASSTSSSGLRQYQETQYF. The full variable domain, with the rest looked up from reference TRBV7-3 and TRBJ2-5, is GAGVSQTPSNKVTEKGKYVELRCDPISGHTALYWYRQSLGQGPEFLIYFQGTGAADDSGLPNDRFFAVRPEGSVSTLKIQRTERGDSAVYLCASSTSSSGLRQYQETQYFGPGTRLLVL.

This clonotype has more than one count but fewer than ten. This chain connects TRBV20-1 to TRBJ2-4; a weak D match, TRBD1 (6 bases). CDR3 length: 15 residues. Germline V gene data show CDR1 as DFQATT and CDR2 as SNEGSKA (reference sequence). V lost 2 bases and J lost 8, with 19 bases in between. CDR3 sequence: CSARSDTGFSDIQYF. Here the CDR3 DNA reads TGCAGTGCTAGATCCGATACAGGGTTCAGTGACATTCAGTACTTC.